A single T cell receptor beta chain is shown here with its context. The record originates from a study of shared clonotypes between healthy human individuals. TCRdb's table, derived via immunoSEQ multiplex PCR, lists solely in-frame clones and lacks some. Of over 2 million clones in the sample, about nine tenths were seen once. The CDR3 has 15 residues. V lost 2 bases and J 7 bases, leaving 15 bases between the germline ends. Germline values: CDR1 MNHEY, CDR2 SVGAGI. Specimen: naive CD4+ T cells from PBMCs. Subset here: CD45RA+ positively selected. The chain uses TRBV6-5 and TRBJ2-1; a possible D gene is TRBD2 (5 bases). The sequence came from a man between 18 and 35 years old in good health. Some clones in this sample may be carry-over from other donors' samples. CDR3 loop: CASSYLTSRGNEQFF. The CDR3 coding sequence is TGTGCCAGCAGTTACCTCACTAGTAGAGGGAATGAGCAGTTCTTC.